Listed here is a single TCR beta chain. Its antigen is as yet unknown. One junction end disagrees with the germline gene, perhaps due to a read error. The data are from a study of T cell repertoires in cytomegalovirus infection. Across the whole study: Selected CMV epitopes included recently identified HLA-C-restricted ones as well as well-studied HLA-B-restricted ones. Public TCR beta signatures indicated both CMV infection and matching HLA type. Whole-study findings and limits: HLA-C-restricted CMV clonotypes gave the most frequent clonotype in two of eight donors.

TCRdb called the reads again in MiXCR, with one record for every CDR3 protein. The data contain around 570,000 distinct CDR3 sequences, 35% to 50% of them singletons. CDR1 is SGHVT and CDR2 is SQSDAQ in the germline V gene. The CDR3 is 11 amino acids. The material was cultured PBMCs, obtained from culture after CMV antigen stimulation. This clonotype was sampled from a human donor in good health (CMV status not recorded). Some clones in this sample may be carry-over from other donors' samples. The V and J genes are TRBV7-4 and TRBJ2-7; weak D call: TRBD1 (5 bases). The CDR3: CASSLGQTYHF. The CDR3 nucleotides read TGTGCCAGCAGCTTAGGACAGACTTACCACTTC.